These 26 T cell receptor beta chains came from one sample sequenced in a study of OX40 agonist ivuxolimab in advanced cancers. Clones were sequenced by immunoSEQ multiplex PCR, and TCRdb holds only the in-frame ones, with some missing. The sample consists of about 68,000 clones, approximately 89% of them appearing once. The material sequenced was CD4+ or CD8+ T cells sorted from blood, taken in a trial of the OX40 agonist ivuxolimab. Every receptor here comes from an adult with an advanced solid tumor such as melanoma, head and neck, liver or kidney cancer.

This clone was recorded a few times. The rearrangement uses TRBV19 and TRBJ1-5; maybe TRBD1 (6 bases). Trimming pared 5 bases from V and 3 bases from J, leaving 11 bases between. Germline CDR1 LNHDA, CDR2 SQIVND (reference sequence). The CDR3 contains 14 residues. The CDR3 is CASSHRESNQPQHF. The CDR3 DNA sequence: TGTGCCAGTAGTCACAGGGAGTCCAATCAGCCCCAGCATTTT.

This chain connects TRBV11-2 to TRBJ2-5, with TRBD2 matching over 15 bases. The CDR3 loop spans 17 amino acids. After removal of 5 bases from V and 2 bases from J, the junction contained 6 bases not matched to a gene. Germline lookup yields CDR1 SGHAT and CDR2 FQNNGV. As DNA, the CDR3 is TGTGCCAGCAGCCCCGGGGGGACTAGCGGGAGGCAAGAGACCCAGTACTTC. Protein product: CASSPGGTSGRQETQYF.

The chain couples TRBV6-5 to TRBJ2-1; tentative D call: TRBD1 (6 bases). The V gene's germline CDR1 is MNHEY and CDR2 SVGAGI. CDR3 length equals 14 residues. Trimming removed 5 bases at V and 7 bases at J, with 15 bases between. This CDR3 reads CASSPTGMGNEQFF. CDR3 DNA: TGTGCCAGCAGTCCAACAGGGATGGGGAATGAGCAGTTCTTC.

V is TRBV11-2 and J is TRBJ2-7, with D possibly being TRBD2 (6 bases). Germline V gene data show CDR1 as SGHAT and CDR2 as FQNNGV. The CDR3 loop spans 15 amino acids. V was shortened by 4 bases and J by 4 bases, with 17 bases between the two germline ends. The CDR3 nucleotides are TGTGCCAGCAGCTCCCTAGCGCTGGGTATGTACGAGCAGTACTTC. This codes for CASSSLALGMYEQYF.

The genes are TRBV10-2 and TRBJ2-5; either TRBD1 or TRBD2 may fit D (6 bases each). The CDR3 spans 13 residues. Germline V gene data show CDR1 as WSHSY and CDR2 as SAAADI. V lost 10 bases, J lost 4 bases, and 16 bases lay in between. CDR3 DNA sequence: TGCGCCACTTACCCCGGGGGCCTAGAGACCCAGTACTTC. Its translation: CATYPGGLETQYF.

The J gene is TRBJ1-1, the V gene TRBV6-1, with 7 bases that match TRBD1. The CDR3 consists of 15 residues. With V trimmed by 5 bases and J by 5 bases, 11 bases remained unmatched. The germline gives CDR1 MNHNS, CDR2 SASEGT. This chain's CDR3 is CASSPRTGGGTEAFF. The CDR3 region has the DNA TGTGCCAGCAGTCCCAGGACAGGCGGCGGGACTGAAGCTTTCTTT.

This rearrangement joins TRBV30 to TRBJ2-3; 10 positions agree with TRBD2. Unmatched junction bases numbered 3, after V lost 2 bases and J lost 1 base. Germline assignment: CDR1 GTSNPN and CDR2 SVGIG (reference sequence). The length of the CDR3 is 15 residues. DNA of the CDR3: TGTGCCTGGAGTCGCAGCGGGAGGGGCACAGATACGCAGTATTTT. Its protein product is CAWSRSGRGTDTQYF.

This rearrangement joins TRBV5-8 to TRBJ1-1, with a weak D call TRBD1 (5 bases). CDR3 length: 12 residues. The V end lost 3 bases, the J end lost 7 bases, and 10 bases lay between the germline ends. CDR1 SGHTS and CDR2 YDEGEE come from the germline V gene. Here the CDR3 DNA reads TGTGCCAGCAGCTGGGGGGGTGGTGAAGCTTTCTTT. It yields the protein CASSWGGGEAFF.

The genes are TRBV19 and TRBJ2-1, with D possibly TRBD2 on 5 matching bases. Germline V gene lookup returns CDR1 LNHDA and CDR2 SQIVND (reference sequence). The V end lost 6 bases, the J end lost 9 bases, and 9 bases lay between the germline ends. The CDR3 length is 11 residues. The CDR3 bases are TGTGCCAGTAGACTAGTCGGTGAGCAGTTCTTC. Its translation is CASRLVGEQFF.

This clone was observed a single time. The chain uses TRBV27 and TRBJ2-5; D gene ambiguous. The CDR3 spans 13 residues. Between the trimmed V and J ends, which lost 5 bases and 2 bases, there was a span of 9 bases. CDR1 and CDR2 (germline): MNHEY, SMNVEV (reference sequence). The CDR3 loop reads CASSPYKQETQYF. The CDR3, as DNA: TGTGCCAGCAGTCCTTACAAGCAAGAGACCCAGTACTTC.

This chain links TRBV11-3 with TRBJ2-7; D is ambiguous. In germline, CDR1 is SGHNT, CDR2 YENEEA. The CDR3 extends over 13 amino acids. V was pared by 0 bases and J by 3 bases, with 6 bases between. The CDR3 region has the DNA TGTGCCAGCAGCTTAGAACAAGGCTACGAGCAGTACTTC. Translating gives CASSLEQGYEQYF.

This sequence joins TRBV6-1 and TRBJ1-2, with no clear D. Germline CDR1 is MNHNS and CDR2 is SASEGT. Trimming stripped 1 base from V and 0 bases from J, with 6 bases between. The CDR3 loop spans 14 amino acids. Here the CDR3 reads CASSEGSTNYGYTF. DNA for the CDR3: TGTGCCAGCAGTGAAGGCTCTACTAACTATGGCTACACCTTC.

This clone is a singleton in its sample. This sequence joins TRBV19 and TRBJ1-3; tentatively, D is TRBD1 (5 bases). Germline values: CDR1 LNHDA, CDR2 SQIVND (reference sequence). This CDR3 spans 13 amino acids. V dropped 5 bases and J dropped 7 bases, with 12 bases sitting between them. The CDR3 here is CASSRGSVNTIYF. The CDR3 coding sequence is TGTGCCAGTAGTCGGGGCAGCGTGAACACCATATATTTT.

The chain links TRBV28 to TRBJ2-2; D possibly matches TRBD1 or TRBD2 (6 bases each). The germline V and J ends were trimmed by 8 bases and 2 bases, with 15 bases remaining between them. CDR1 and CDR2 (germline): MDHEN, SYDVKM. This CDR3 has 15 amino acids. DNA of the CDR3: TGTGCCAGCGTAGGAGGGGGGCCAAACACCGGGGAGCTGTTTTTT. The encoded protein is CASVGGGPNTGELFF.

This clone was detected only once. The V call is TRBV5-4, the J call TRBJ1-1; 7 nucleotides match TRBD1. V trimming: 0 bases; J trimming: 4 bases; junction bases outside the gene matches: 3. From germline, CDR1 is SGHNT and CDR2 YYREEE (reference sequence). The CDR3 extends over 14 amino acids. CDR3 protein: CASSLDSGGTEAFF. In nucleotides, the CDR3 is TGTGCCAGCAGCTTGGATTCAGGGGGCACTGAAGCTTTCTTT.

The chain has TRBV10-2 and TRBJ1-5; D remains ambiguous. Trimming took 6 bases from V and 2 from J, leaving 8 bases between them. Germline assignment: CDR1 WSHSY and CDR2 SAAADI. The CDR3 loop spans 13 amino acids. The DNA for the CDR3 is TGCGCCAGCAGACCACTTGGCAATCAGCCCCAGCATTTT. This translates into CASRPLGNQPQHF.

V gene TRBV28 combines with J gene TRBJ2-4; 9 positions match TRBD2. This CDR3 is built from 14 residues. V was clipped by 2 bases and J by 10 bases; unmatched bases: 6. Germline values: CDR1 MDHEN, CDR2 SYDVKM. DNA for the CDR3: TGTGCCAGCAGTTTAAGGGTAGCGGGGGAGATTCAGTACTTC. It encodes CASSLRVAGEIQYF.

The chain is built from TRBV13 and TRBJ2-5; D is possibly TRBD2 (6 bases). The CDR3 runs to 13 residues. Germline V gives CDR1 PRHDT, CDR2 FYEKMQ (reference sequence). Trimming left V 5 bases short and J 2 bases short, with 9 bases between. CDR3 DNA: TGTGCCAGCAGCCCCGGGAGTCAAGAGACCCAGTACTTC. It is translated as CASSPGSQETQYF.

The V and J genes are TRBV21-1 and TRBJ2-1; the table gives TRBD2 as D, unverified against the DNA. TRBV21-1 is described as a pseudogene. CDR3 length: 17 residues. CDR3 bases: TGTGCCAGCAGCAAAGTCTCAAGCGGGAGGAGATACAATGAGCAGTTCTTC. The encoded protein is CASSKVSSGRRYNEQFF.

The rearrangement uses TRBV7-9 and TRBJ2-1; 9 bases are a match to TRBD1. With V trimmed by 5 bases and J by 2 bases, 13 bases remained unmatched. The CDR3 contains 18 residues. Germline assignment: CDR1 SEHNR and CDR2 FQNEAQ (reference sequence). The CDR3, as DNA: TGTGCCAGCAGCGGTCCACAGGGGGCTAGGGGAACCTACAATGAGCAGTTCTTC. It is translated as CASSGPQGARGTYNEQFF.

This chain connects TRBV2 to TRBJ2-7; 7 bases map to TRBD2. CDR1 SNHLY and CDR2 FYNNEI come from the germline V gene. The CDR3 is made up of 14 amino acids. Trimming at V came to 9 bases and at J to 4 bases, leaving 12 bases not matched to a gene. CDR3 nucleotide sequence: TGTGCCAGTGGGGAAGCGGGGAGAAGGTACGAGCAGTACTTC. Translated, it gives CASGEAGRRYEQYF. The whole variable domain, remainder taken from reference TRBV2 and TRBJ2-7, is EPEVTQTPSHQVTQMGQEVILRCVPISNHLYFYWYRQILGQKVEFLVSFYNNEISEKSEIFDDQFSVERPDGSNFTLKIRSTKLEDSAMYFCASGEAGRRYEQYFGPGTRLTVT.

This chain joins TRBV7-6 and TRBJ2-1; a weak D match, TRBD1 (8 bases). Trimming left V 7 bases short and J 5 bases short, with 18 bases between. The CDR3 loop spans 15 amino acids. Germline CDR1 SGHVS, CDR2 FNYEAQ. As DNA, the CDR3 is TGTGCCAGCACACAGGGGGGGGTAGGGAACAATGAGCAGTTCTTC. This codes for CASTQGGVGNNEQFF.

The J gene is TRBJ1-6, the V gene TRBV18; D is undetermined. Germline values: CDR1 KGHSH, CDR2 LQKENI. The CDR3 runs to 12 residues. V was cut by 5 bases and J by 9 bases, with 8 bases left in between. DNA for the CDR3: TGTGCCAGCTCAACGACGGGTTCACCCCTCCACTTT. The encoded protein is CASSTTGSPLHF.

The V gene is TRBV5-1, the J gene TRBJ1-2; D gene ambiguous. Looked up from germline, CDR1 is SGHRS and CDR2 is YFSETQ. The CDR3 has 14 amino acids. V lost 6 bases and J 4 bases, leaving 16 bases between the germline ends. DNA for the CDR3: TGCGCCAGCAAATCACACGGAGGTCGCTATGGCTACACCTTC. Amino acid sequence: CASKSHGGRYGYTF.

This clone was observed a handful of times. This sequence joins TRBV5-1 and TRBJ2-1; TRBD1 or TRBD2 may be the D gene (6 bases each). The V gene lost 0 bases and the J gene lost 7 bases, with 11 bases spanning the gap. The V gene's germline CDR1 is SGHRS and CDR2 YFSETQ. The CDR3 is made up of 14 amino acids. DNA of the CDR3: TGCGCCAGCAGCTTGGGCCCGGGGGCTAATGAGCAGTTCTTC. It specifies CASSLGPGANEQFF.

The V gene is TRBV19, the J gene TRBJ2-4; TRBD2 matches at 8 bases. Per the germline V gene, CDR1 is LNHDA and CDR2 is SQIVND (reference sequence). V lost 4 bases to trimming and J lost 5 bases; unmatched junction nucleotides: 13. This CDR3 has 17 residues. Here the CDR3 reads CASSTVARGGRQNIQYF. CDR3 in DNA: TGTGCCAGTAGTACTGTGGCTCGGGGGGGGAGACAAAACATTCAGTACTTC. Full variable domain (outside the CDR3, taken from reference TRBV19 and TRBJ2-4): DGGITQSPKYLFRKEGQNVTLSCEQNLNHDAMYWYRQDPGQGLRLIYYSQIVNDFQKGDIAEGYSVSREKKESFPLTVTSAQKNPTAFYLCASSTVARGGRQNIQYFGAGTRLSVL.